This TCR beta chain stems from a study of cytotoxic CD8 clonotypes in ibrutinib-treated CLL. Study-level background: The patients, about ten relapsed/refractory and approximately 16 treatment-naive, included approximately 17 who were IGHV unmutated.

This clone was detected once. Its specificity is unknown. Sequencing was designed to attain a depth spanning 1 in 200,000 to 1 in 1 million T cells. Clones were sequenced by immunoSEQ multiplex PCR, and TCRdb holds only the in-frame ones, with some missing. The sample includes over 250,000 clones, 70% to 80% of them seen just once. Study conclusions and caveats: Patients showed higher baseline clonality than age-matched healthy donors, and it tracked circulating CD8+ T-cell counts. Clonality increased with ibrutinib response but returned toward baseline at progression.

Germline V gene lookup returns CDR1 MNHNS and CDR2 SASEGT. The CDR3 spans 17 residues. With V trimmed by 1 base and J by 4 bases, 9 bases remained unmatched. This sequence was found in a human donor with chronic lymphocytic leukemia. The chain uses TRBV6-1 and TRBJ1-2, with TRBD1 matching 10 bases. Source: PBMCs, taken at disease progression, from a patient treated with ibrutinib. CDR3 in amino acids: CASSEGDRGKWAYGYTF. CDR3 bases: TGTGCCAGCAGTGAAGGGGACAGGGGAAAGTGGGCCTATGGCTACACCTTC.